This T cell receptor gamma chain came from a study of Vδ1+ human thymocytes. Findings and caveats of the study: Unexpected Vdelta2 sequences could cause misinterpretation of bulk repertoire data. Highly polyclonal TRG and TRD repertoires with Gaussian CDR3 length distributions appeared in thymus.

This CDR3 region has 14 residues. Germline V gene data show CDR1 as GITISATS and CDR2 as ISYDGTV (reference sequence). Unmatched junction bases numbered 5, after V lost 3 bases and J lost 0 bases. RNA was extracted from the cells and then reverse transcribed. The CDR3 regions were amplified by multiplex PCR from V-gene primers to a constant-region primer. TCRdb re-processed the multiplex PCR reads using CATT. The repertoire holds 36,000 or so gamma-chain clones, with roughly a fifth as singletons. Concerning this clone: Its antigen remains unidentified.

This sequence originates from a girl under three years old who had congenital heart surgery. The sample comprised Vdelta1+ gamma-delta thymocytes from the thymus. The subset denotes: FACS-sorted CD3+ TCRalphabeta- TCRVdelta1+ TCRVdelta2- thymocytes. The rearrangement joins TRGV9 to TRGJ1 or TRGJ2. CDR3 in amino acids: CALWESLNYYKKLF. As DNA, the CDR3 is TGTGCCTTGTGGGAGTCCCTGAATTATTATAAGAAACTCTTT.